Below, 23 T cell receptor beta chains from the same sample are listed, as sequenced in a study of Ad26.COV2.S vaccination and SARS-CoV-2 variants. Treatment defined: 15 to 20 received Ad26.COV2.S at low or high dose, single or two shots; five or six received placebo; per-sample allocation not given. Day 63 following the first vaccine or placebo injection was when the samples were taken. Data came from immunoSEQ multiplex PCR; TCRdb stores just in-frame clones and leaves some out. This sample has approximately 410,000 clones, with 85% to 90% found just once. The input for sequencing was peripheral blood, taken in a trial of Ad26.COV2.S vaccine versus placebo. These receptors came from a person aged 18-65 years who received the Ad26.COV2.S COVID-19 vaccine or a placebo.

The chain employs TRBV7-9 and TRBJ1-2; TRBD1 matches 7 bases. The V and J ends lost 2 bases and 4 bases, in that order; junction bases with no gene match: 10. Per the germline V gene, CDR1 is SEHNR and CDR2 is FQNEAQ (reference sequence). The CDR3 spans 16 residues. The CDR3 loop reads CASSLNPWTGGYGYTF. DNA for the CDR3: TGTGCCAGCAGCTTAAACCCTTGGACAGGCGGCTATGGCTACACCTTC.

The rearrangement links TRBV9 to TRBJ2-3, with 8 bases identical to TRBD1. CDR1 SGDLS and CDR2 YYNGEE come from the germline V gene. The CDR3 runs 16 residues. Trimming took 4 bases from V and 3 from J; bases not matched to a gene: 10. The CDR3 here is CASSPPRDRLTDTQYF. DNA of the CDR3: TGTGCCAGCAGCCCCCCCCGGGACAGGTTAACAGATACGCAGTATTTT. The full variable domain, its missing parts supplied by reference TRBV9 and TRBJ2-3, is DSGVTQTPKHLITATGQRVTLRCSPRSGDLSVYWYQQSLDQGLQFLIQYYNGEERAKGNILERFSAQQFPDLHSELNLSSLELGDSALYFCASSPPRDRLTDTQYFGPGTRLTVL.

This clone was counted once. The chain has TRBV9 and TRBJ1-5, with TRBD1 matching over 7 bases. V lost 0 bases, J lost 4 bases, and 4 bases stayed unmatched. Germline CDR1 and CDR2: SGDLS and YYNGEE. This CDR3 region has 15 residues. The CDR3, as DNA: TGTGCCAGCAGCGTAGCCTCGACAGGGAATCAGCCCCAGCATTTT. Protein: CASSVASTGNQPQHF.

This sequence joins TRBV6-2 or TRBV6-3 and TRBJ1-5; D unresolved. Germline assignment: CDR1 MNHEY and CDR2 SVGEGT. The CDR3 covers 14 residues. V was cut by 5 bases and J by 5 bases, with 13 bases left in between. CDR3: CASSMSALDQPQHF. The CDR3 DNA reads as TGTGCCAGCAGTATGAGTGCCCTCGATCAGCCCCAGCATTTT.

The V and J genes are TRBV10-3 and TRBJ1-1; 10 nucleotides line up with TRBD1. In germline, CDR1 is ENHRY, CDR2 SYGVKD. V gave up 6 bases and J gave up 3 bases; unmatched junction bases: 10. The CDR3 has 16 amino acids. This CDR3 reads CAISRDRGTRDTEAFF. The CDR3 DNA reads TGTGCCATCAGCCGGGACAGGGGTACGAGAGACACTGAAGCTTTCTTT.

V gene TRBV27 combines with J gene TRBJ1-4; D gene ambiguous. The CDR3 sequence is 14 residues long. Germline CDR1 and CDR2: MNHEY and SMNVEV (reference sequence). The V end lost 3 bases, the J end lost 7 bases, and 12 bases lay between the germline ends. The CDR3 reads CASSLDALGEKLFF. CDR3 bases: TGTGCCAGCAGTTTGGACGCATTAGGTGAAAAACTGTTTTTT.

The chain combines TRBV27 with TRBJ1-4; maybe TRBD1 (6 bases). Trimming stripped 6 bases from V and 8 bases from J, with 13 bases between. The CDR3 covers 13 residues. Germline V CDR1 and CDR2: MNHEY, SMNVEV (reference sequence). This CDR3 is CASSGSGGEKLFF. In DNA form, the CDR3 reads TGTGCCAGCAGCGGTTCCGGGGGCGAAAAACTGTTTTTT. Complete variable domain (other parts from reference TRBV27 and TRBJ1-4): EAQVTQNPRYLITVTGKKLTVTCSQNMNHEYMSWYRQDPGLGLRQIYYSMNVEVTDKGDVPEGYKVSRKEKRNFPLILESPSPNQTSLYFCASSGSGGEKLFFGSGTQLSVL.

In its sample, this clone was seen once. The chain has TRBV6-4 and TRBJ1-6; no clear D gene. This CDR3 comprises 13 residues. Germline CDR1 MRHNA, CDR2 SNTAGT. The V end was cut by 6 bases, the J end by 10 bases, with 13 bases between. CDR3 sequence reads: CASRGNPGSPLHF. DNA of the CDR3: TGTGCCAGCAGGGGGAATCCGGGATCACCCCTCCACTTT.

The chain is built from TRBV30 and TRBJ2-7; D may be TRBD2 (7 bases). Deletions cut 4 bases from V and 7 bases from J, with 20 bases between. The CDR3 is 14 amino acids. Germline V gene data show CDR1 as GTSNPN and CDR2 as SVGIG (reference sequence). CDR3 DNA sequence: TGTGCCTGGAATATCAATTTAAAGGGGGGGGAGCAGTACTTC. It yields the protein CAWNINLKGGEQYF.

This rearrangement joins TRBV25-1 to TRBJ1-3; no reliable D call. Trimming left V 4 bases short and J 6 bases short, with 16 bases between. Germline CDR1 MGHDK, CDR2 SYGVNS. CDR3 length equals 15 residues. The CDR3 loop is CASSVDLGLLNTIYF. The CDR3 nucleotides read TGTGCCAGCAGTGTCGATTTAGGTCTTCTAAACACCATATATTTT.

This chain uses TRBV2 with TRBJ1-5; 7 bases align to TRBD1. V shed 6 bases, J shed 4 bases, and the junction held 9 bases outside the gene matches. Per the germline V gene, CDR1 is SNHLY and CDR2 is FYNNEI. The CDR3 spans 15 residues. The CDR3 is CASSKQGLTNQPQHF. CDR3 sequence (DNA): TGTGCCAGCAGCAAACAGGGGTTAACAAATCAGCCCCAGCATTTT.

This clone was seen a single time. CDR3 region: CARARNRGGKYEQYF. The CDR3 coding sequence is TGCGCCAGAGCCCGGAACCGAGGGGGCAAATACGAGCAGTACTTC. The chain is built from TRBV5-1 and TRBJ2-7; 7 nucleotides align to TRBD1. Trimming removed 8 bases from V and 4 bases from J; junction bases left unmatched: 15. The CDR3 extends over 15 amino acids. In germline, CDR1 is SGHRS, CDR2 YFSETQ.

The rearrangement uses TRBV18 and TRBJ2-7; D perhaps matches TRBD2 (5 bases). CDR1 and CDR2 from the germline V gene are KGHSH and LQKENI. This CDR3 has 12 residues. The ends were cut back, 6 bases at V and 6 bases at J, with 12 bases in the middle. The CDR3: CASSASGSEQYF. In DNA, the CDR3 is TGTGCCAGCTCGGCGTCGGGGTCCGAGCAGTACTTC.

J is TRBJ1-1 and V is TRBV29-1; 8 nucleotides align to TRBD1. Looked up from germline, CDR1 is SQVTM and CDR2 is ANQGSEA. Germline trimming cut 4 bases from V and 2 bases from J; bases unmatched to any gene: 9. This CDR3 contains 15 residues. CDR3 amino acids: CSVGGRQGSNTEAFF. The CDR3, as DNA: TGCAGCGTTGGGGGGAGACAGGGGTCAAACACTGAAGCTTTCTTT.

On this clone itself: The DNA is left out, because the CDR3 cannot be placed on it with certainty; the CDR3 is given as TCRdb lists it. The CDR3: CASSKVAAGANVLTF. The chain links TRBV21-1 to TRBJ2-6; the table's D gene call, TRBD2, was not cross checked with the DNA. TRBV21-1 is a listed pseudogene. The CDR3 adds up to 15 amino acids, both ends counted.

V is TRBV4-1 and J is TRBJ1-2, with D possibly TRBD1 on 6 matching bases. CDR3 length equals 15 residues. The V gene lost 0 bases and the J gene lost 8 bases, with 16 bases spanning the gap. The germline CDR1 and CDR2 sequences are MGHRA and YSYEKL. Written as DNA, the CDR3 is TGCGCCAGCAGCCAAGATTCAGGCGAGGGGGGAGGCTACACCTTC. Protein: CASSQDSGEGGGYTF.

The chain employs TRBV7-9 and TRBJ1-1, with D possibly TRBD1 on 6 matching bases. The germline CDR1 and CDR2 sequences are SEHNR and FQNEAQ (reference sequence). The length of the CDR3 is 13 residues. The ends were cut back, 6 bases at V and 1 base at J, with 9 bases in the middle. The CDR3 spells CASRAGANTEAFF. In DNA form, the CDR3 reads TGTGCCAGCAGGGCAGGGGCGAACACTGAAGCTTTCTTT.

This rearrangement joins TRBV23-1 to TRBJ1-2; D is undetermined. TRBV23-1 is reported as an ORF; its role is uncertain. Between the trimmed V and J ends, which lost 7 bases and 4 bases, there was a span of 7 bases. The length of the CDR3 is 11 residues. Here the CDR3 reads CASNPFYGYTF. The CDR3, as DNA: TGCGCCAGCAACCCATTCTATGGCTACACCTTC.

J is TRBJ1-6 and V is TRBV23-1, with 8 bases matching TRBD1. TRBV23-1 is annotated as an ORF whose role is uncertain. The CDR3 runs to 20 residues. V shed 0 bases, J shed 5 bases, and the junction held 15 bases outside the gene matches. In nucleotides, the CDR3 is TGCGCCAGCAGTCAATCCGGGTGGGGTCAGGACAGGGATGATAATTCACCCCTCCACTTT. Amino acids: CASSQSGWGQDRDDNSPLHF.

The rearrangement joins TRBV28 to TRBJ1-4; D not certain. Germline CDR1 is MDHEN and CDR2 is SYDVKM. Trimming cost V 3 bases and J 7 bases, with 15 bases left between them. This CDR3 is 15 amino acids long. The CDR3 bases are TGTGCCAGCAGTTTCTCCACGGGTTATAGTGAAAAACTGTTTTTT. Protein sequence: CASSFSTGYSEKLFF.

As regards this clone: The same CDR3 arises from other DNA sequences in this sample as well. The chain carries TRBV7-2 and TRBJ2-7; D unresolved. Trimming cost V 3 bases and J 0 bases, with 9 bases left between them. The CDR3 contains 14 residues. The germline CDR1 and CDR2 sequences are SGHTA and FQGNSA. The CDR3 DNA reads TGTGCCAGCAGCTTCGGGCAGAGCTCCTACGAGCAGTACTTC. Residues: CASSFGQSSYEQYF.

Here the CDR3 DNA reads TGTGCCACCAGTGACCCAAACCGTCTCCAGTACTTC. This translates into CATSDPNRLQYF. The chain links TRBV24-1 to TRBJ2-7, with unresolved D. The germline V gene encodes CDR1 KGHDR and CDR2 SFDVKD. Trimming shortened V by 4 bases and J by 10 bases, and 13 bases separated the two germline ends. The CDR3 loop spans 12 amino acids.

This chain joins TRBV28 and TRBJ1-2; D is ambiguous. Trimming took off 4 bases at V and 1 base at J, with 10 bases between the two ends. There are 14 residues in the CDR3. Germline CDR1 reads MDHEN; CDR2 reads SYDVKM. CDR3 in DNA: TGTGCCAGCAGTTCGCCACAGAATAACTATGGCTACACCTTC. This translates into CASSSPQNNYGYTF.